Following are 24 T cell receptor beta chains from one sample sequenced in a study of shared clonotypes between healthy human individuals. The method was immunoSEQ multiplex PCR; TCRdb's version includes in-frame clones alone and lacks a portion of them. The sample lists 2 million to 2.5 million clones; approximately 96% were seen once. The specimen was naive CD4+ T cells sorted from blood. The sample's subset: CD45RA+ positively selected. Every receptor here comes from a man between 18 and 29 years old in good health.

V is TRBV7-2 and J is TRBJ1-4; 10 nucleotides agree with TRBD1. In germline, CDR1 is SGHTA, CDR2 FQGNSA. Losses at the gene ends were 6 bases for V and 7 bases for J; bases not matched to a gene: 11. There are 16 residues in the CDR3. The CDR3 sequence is CASSRRQGARGEKLFF. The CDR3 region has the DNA TGTGCCAGCAGTAGGAGACAGGGGGCGCGTGGTGAAAAACTGTTTTTT. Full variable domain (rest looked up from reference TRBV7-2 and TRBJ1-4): GAGVSQSPSNKVTEKGKDVELRCDPISGHTALYWYRQSLGQGLEFLIYFQGNSAPDKSGLPSDRFSAERTGGSVSTLTIQRTQQEDSAVYLCASSRRQGARGEKLFFGSGTQLSVL.

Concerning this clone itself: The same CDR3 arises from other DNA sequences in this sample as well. The DNA for the CDR3 is TGTGCCAGCTCACCCGTGGCTGGGGCCAACGTCCTGACTTTC. Its protein product is CASSPVAGANVLTF. The chain has TRBV18 and TRBJ2-6; no firm D call. Germline-derived CDR1 and CDR2 are KGHSH and LQKENI. V lost 3 bases and J 2 bases, leaving 5 bases between the germline ends. CDR3 length: 14 residues.

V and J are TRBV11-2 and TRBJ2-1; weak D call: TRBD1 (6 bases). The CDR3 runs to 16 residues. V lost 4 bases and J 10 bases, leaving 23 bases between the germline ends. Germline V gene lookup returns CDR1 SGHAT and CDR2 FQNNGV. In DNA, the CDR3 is TGTGCCAGCAGCTCCCGGACTTCCAGAGGGGGTAGAGAGCAGTTCTTC. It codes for CASSSRTSRGGREQFF.

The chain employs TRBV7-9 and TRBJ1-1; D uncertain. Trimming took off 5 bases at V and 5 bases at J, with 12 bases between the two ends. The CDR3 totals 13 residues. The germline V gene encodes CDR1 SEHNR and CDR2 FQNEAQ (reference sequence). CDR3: CASSTDPGTEAFF. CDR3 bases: TGTGCCAGCAGCACCGACCCTGGAACTGAAGCTTTCTTT.

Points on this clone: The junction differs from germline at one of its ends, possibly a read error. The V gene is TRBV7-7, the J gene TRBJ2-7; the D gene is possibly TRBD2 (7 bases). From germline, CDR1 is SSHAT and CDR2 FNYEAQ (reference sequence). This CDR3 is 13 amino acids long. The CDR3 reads CASSRGASYEQYF. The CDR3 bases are TGTGCTAGCAGCCGGGGGGCATCCTACGAGCAGTACTTC. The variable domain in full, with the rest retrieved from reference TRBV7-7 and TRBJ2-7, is GAGVSQSPRYKVTKRGQDVTLRCDPISSHATLYWYQQALGQGPEFLTYFNYEAQPDKSGLPSDRFSAERPEGSISTLTIQRTEQRDSAMYRCASSRGASYEQYFGPGTRLTVT.

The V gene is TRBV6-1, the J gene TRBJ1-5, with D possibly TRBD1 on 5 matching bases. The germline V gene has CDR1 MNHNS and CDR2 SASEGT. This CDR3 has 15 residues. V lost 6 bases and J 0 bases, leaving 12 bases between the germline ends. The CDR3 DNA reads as TGTGCCAGCAGGACAGCTTATAATAGCAATCAGCCCCAGCATTTT. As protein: CASRTAYNSNQPQHF.

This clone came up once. This CDR3 reads CASSLGQGRRVETQYF. The CDR3 nucleotides read TGCGCCAGCAGCCTTGGACAGGGGAGACGTGTGGAGACCCAGTACTTC. The chain recombines TRBV5-1 with TRBJ2-5; 9 positions match TRBD1. V trimming: 4 bases; J trimming: 5 bases; junction bases outside the gene matches: 12. Germline V CDR1 and CDR2: SGHRS, YFSETQ. This CDR3 has 16 residues. The full variable domain, its missing parts supplied by reference TRBV5-1 and TRBJ2-5, is KAGVTQTPRYLIKTRGQQVTLSCSPISGHRSVSWYQQTPGQGLQFLFEYFSETQRNKGNFPGRFSGRQFSNSRSEMNVSTLELGDSALYLCASSLGQGRRVETQYFGPGTRLLVL.

In DNA, the CDR3 is TGTGCCAGCCTCCGGCGGGACACAGATACGCAGTATTTT. As protein: CASLRRDTDTQYF. The chain recombines TRBV25-1 with TRBJ2-3; D possibly corresponds to TRBD2 (6 bases). The CDR3 consists of 13 residues. Germline values: CDR1 MGHDK, CDR2 SYGVNS. V was pared by 8 bases and J by 2 bases, with 11 bases between.

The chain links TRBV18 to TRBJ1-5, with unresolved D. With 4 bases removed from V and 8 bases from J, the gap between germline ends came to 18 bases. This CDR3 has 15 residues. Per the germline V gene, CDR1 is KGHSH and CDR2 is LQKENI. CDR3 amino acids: CASSRLTGPGEPQHF. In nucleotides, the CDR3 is TGTGCCAGCTCACGACTGACCGGGCCGGGTGAGCCCCAGCATTTT.

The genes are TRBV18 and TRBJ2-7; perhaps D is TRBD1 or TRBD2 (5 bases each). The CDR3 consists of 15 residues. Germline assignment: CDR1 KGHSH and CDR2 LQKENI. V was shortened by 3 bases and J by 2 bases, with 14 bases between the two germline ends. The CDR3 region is CASSPPGQLPYEQYF. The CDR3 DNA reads TGTGCCAGCTCACCCCCGGGGCAGCTCCCCTACGAGCAGTACTTC.

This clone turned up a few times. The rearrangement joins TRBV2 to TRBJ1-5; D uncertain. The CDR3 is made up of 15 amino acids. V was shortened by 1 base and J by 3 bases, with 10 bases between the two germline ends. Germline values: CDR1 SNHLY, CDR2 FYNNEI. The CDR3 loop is CASSEVTRFNQPQHF. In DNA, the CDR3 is TGTGCCAGCAGTGAAGTTACTCGGTTCAATCAGCCCCAGCATTTT.

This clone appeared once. CDR3 region: CASSQDLNRDRNTIYF. The CDR3 DNA sequence: TGCGCCAGCAGCCAAGATCTGAACAGGGATAGAAACACCATATATTTT. The chain recombines TRBV4-1 with TRBJ1-3, with a weak D call TRBD1 (6 bases). This CDR3 region has 16 residues. Deletions cut 0 bases from V and 5 bases from J, with 14 bases between. Germline assignment: CDR1 MGHRA and CDR2 YSYEKL.

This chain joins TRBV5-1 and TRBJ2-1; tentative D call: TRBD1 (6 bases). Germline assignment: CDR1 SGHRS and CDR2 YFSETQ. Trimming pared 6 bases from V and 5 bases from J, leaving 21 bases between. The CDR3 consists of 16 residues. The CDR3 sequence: CASISSGSDRHNEQFF. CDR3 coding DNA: TGCGCCAGCATTTCCTCGGGGTCGGACAGACACAATGAGCAGTTCTTC.

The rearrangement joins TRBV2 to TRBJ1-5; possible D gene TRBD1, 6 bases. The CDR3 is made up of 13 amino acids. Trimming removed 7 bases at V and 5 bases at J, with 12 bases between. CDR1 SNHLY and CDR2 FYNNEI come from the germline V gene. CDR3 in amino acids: CASKLRGDQPQHF. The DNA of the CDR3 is TGTGCCAGCAAGCTCAGGGGCGATCAGCCCCAGCATTTT. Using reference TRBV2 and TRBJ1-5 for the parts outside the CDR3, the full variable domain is EPEVTQTPSHQVTQMGQEVILRCVPISNHLYFYWYRQILGQKVEFLVSFYNNEISEKSEIFDDQFSVERPDGSNFTLKIRSTKLEDSAMYFCASKLRGDQPQHFGDGTRLSIL.

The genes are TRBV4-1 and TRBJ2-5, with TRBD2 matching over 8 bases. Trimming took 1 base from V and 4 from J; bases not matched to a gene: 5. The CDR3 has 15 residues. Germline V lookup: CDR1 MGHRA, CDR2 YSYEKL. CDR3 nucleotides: TGCGCCAGCAGCCAAGTTGCGGGGGGATTAGAGACCCAGTACTTC. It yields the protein CASSQVAGGLETQYF.

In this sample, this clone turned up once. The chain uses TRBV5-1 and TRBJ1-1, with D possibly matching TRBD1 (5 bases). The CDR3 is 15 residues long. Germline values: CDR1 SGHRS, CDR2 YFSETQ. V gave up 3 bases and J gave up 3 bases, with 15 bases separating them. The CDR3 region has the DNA TGCGCCAGCAGCTCCGGACCGCTGGGGGACACTGAAGCTTTCTTT. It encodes CASSSGPLGDTEAFF.

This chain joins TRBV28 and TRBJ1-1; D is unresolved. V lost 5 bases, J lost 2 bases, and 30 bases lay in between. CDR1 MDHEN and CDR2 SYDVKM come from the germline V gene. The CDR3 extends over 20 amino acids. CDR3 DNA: TGTGCCAGCAGTCCTTTATTACCTGGACTCCAAGAGGAAGGAAACACTGAAGCTTTCTTT. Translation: CASSPLLPGLQEEGNTEAFF.

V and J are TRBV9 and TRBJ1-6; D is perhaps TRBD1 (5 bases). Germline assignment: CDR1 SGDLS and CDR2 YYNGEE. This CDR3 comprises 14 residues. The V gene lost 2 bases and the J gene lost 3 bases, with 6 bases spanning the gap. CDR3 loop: CASSVTDYNSPLHF. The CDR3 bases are TGTGCCAGCAGCGTGACAGACTATAATTCACCCCTCCACTTT. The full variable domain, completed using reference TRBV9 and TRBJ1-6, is DSGVTQTPKHLITATGQRVTLRCSPRSGDLSVYWYQQSLDQGLQFLIQYYNGEERAKGNILERFSAQQFPDLHSELNLSSLELGDSALYFCASSVTDYNSPLHFGNGTRLTVT.

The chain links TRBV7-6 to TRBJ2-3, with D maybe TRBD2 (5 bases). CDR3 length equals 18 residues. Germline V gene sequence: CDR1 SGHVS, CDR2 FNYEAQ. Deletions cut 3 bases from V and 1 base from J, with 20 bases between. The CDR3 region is CASSLGQYSGPRTDTQYF. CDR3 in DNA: TGTGCCAGCAGCTTGGGCCAATACAGCGGTCCCCGCACAGATACGCAGTATTTT.

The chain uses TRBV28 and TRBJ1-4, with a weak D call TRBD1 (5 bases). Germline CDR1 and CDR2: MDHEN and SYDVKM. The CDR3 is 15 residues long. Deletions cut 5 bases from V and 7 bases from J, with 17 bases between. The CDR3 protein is CASSPGPIIGEKLFF. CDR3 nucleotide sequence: TGTGCCAGCAGTCCGGGACCGATTATCGGTGAAAAACTGTTTTTT.

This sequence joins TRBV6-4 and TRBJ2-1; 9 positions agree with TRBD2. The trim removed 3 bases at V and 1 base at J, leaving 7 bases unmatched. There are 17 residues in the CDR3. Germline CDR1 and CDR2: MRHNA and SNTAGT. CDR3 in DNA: TGTGCCAGCAGTGAGAGGCTAGCGGGGAAATCCTACAATGAGCAGTTCTTC. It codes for CASSERLAGKSYNEQFF.

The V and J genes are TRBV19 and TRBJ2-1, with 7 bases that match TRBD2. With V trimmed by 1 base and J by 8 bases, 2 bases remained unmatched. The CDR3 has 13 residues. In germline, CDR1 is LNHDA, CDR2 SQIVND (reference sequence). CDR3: CASSIVSGYEQFF. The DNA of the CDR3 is TGTGCCAGTAGTATAGTTAGCGGGTATGAGCAGTTCTTC.

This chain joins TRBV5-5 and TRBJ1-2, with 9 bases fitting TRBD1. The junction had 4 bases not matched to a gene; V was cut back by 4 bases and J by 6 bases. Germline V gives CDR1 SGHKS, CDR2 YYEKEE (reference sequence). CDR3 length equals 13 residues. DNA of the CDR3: TGTGCCAGCAGCAGCAGACAGGGGGATGGCTACACCTTC. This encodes CASSSRQGDGYTF.

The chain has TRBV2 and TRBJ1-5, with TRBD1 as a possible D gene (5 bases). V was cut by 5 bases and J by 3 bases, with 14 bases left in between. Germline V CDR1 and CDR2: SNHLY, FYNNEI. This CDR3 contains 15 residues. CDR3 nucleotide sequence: TGTGCCAGCAGTCTGGGAGGGGAATTCAATCAGCCCCAGCATTTT. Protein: CASSLGGEFNQPQHF. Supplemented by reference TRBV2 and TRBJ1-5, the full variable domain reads EPEVTQTPSHQVTQMGQEVILRCVPISNHLYFYWYRQILGQKVEFLVSFYNNEISEKSEIFDDQFSVERPDGSNFTLKIRSTKLEDSAMYFCASSLGGEFNQPQHFGDGTRLSIL.